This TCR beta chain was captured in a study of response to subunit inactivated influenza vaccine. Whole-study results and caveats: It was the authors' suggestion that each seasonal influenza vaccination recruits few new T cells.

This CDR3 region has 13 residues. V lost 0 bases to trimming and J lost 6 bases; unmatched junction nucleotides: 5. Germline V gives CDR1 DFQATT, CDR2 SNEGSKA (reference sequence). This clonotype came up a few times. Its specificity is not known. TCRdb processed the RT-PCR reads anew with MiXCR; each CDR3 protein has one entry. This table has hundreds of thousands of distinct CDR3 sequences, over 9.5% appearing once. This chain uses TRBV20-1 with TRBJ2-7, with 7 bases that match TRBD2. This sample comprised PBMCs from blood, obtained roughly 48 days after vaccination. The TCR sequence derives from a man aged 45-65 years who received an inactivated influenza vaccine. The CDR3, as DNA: TGCAGTGCTAGAGAGGGCGGGGGTTCCGAGCAGTACTTC. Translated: CSAREGGGSEQYF.